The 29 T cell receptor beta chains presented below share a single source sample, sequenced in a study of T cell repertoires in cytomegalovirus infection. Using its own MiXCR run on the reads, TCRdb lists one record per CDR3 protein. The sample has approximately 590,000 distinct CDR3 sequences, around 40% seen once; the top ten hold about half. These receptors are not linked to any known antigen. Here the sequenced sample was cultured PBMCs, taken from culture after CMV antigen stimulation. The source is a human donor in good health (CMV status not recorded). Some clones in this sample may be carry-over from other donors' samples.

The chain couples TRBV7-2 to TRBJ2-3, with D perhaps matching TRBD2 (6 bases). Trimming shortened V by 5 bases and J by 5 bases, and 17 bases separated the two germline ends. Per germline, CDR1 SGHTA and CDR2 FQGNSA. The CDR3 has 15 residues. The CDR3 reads CASSRSEVRGDTQYF. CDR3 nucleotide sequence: TGTGCCAGCAGCCGCTCCGAGGTGCGGGGAGATACGCAGTATTTT. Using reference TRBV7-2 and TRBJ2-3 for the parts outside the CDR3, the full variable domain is GAGVSQSPSNKVTEKGKDVELRCDPISGHTALYWYRQSLGQGLEFLIYFQGNSAPDKSGLPSDRFSAERTGGSVSTLTIQRTQQEDSAVYLCASSRSEVRGDTQYFGPGTRLTVL.

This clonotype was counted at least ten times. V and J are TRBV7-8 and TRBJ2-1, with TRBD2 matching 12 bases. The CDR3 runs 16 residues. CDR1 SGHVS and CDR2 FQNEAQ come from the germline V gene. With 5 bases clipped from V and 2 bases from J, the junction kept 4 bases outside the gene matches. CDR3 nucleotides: TGTGCCAGCAGCCAACTAGCGGGAGGTACCTACAATGAGCAGTTCTTC. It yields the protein CASSQLAGGTYNEQFF. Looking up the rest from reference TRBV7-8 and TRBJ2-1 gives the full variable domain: GAGVSQSPRYKVAKRGQDVALRCDPISGHVSLFWYQQALGQGPEFLTYFQNEAQLDKSGLPSDRFFAERPEGSVSTLKIQRTQQEDSAVYLCASSQLAGGTYNEQFFGPGTRLTVL.

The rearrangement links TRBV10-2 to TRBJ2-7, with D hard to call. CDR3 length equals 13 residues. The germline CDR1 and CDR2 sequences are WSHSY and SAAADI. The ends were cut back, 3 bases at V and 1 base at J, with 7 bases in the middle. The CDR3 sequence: CASSDEGSYEQYF. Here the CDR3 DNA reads TGCGCCAGCAGTGACGAAGGATCCTACGAGCAGTACTTC.

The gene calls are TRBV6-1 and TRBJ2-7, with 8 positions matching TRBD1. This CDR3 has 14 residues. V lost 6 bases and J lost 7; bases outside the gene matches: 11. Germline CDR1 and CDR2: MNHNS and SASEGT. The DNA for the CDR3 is TGTGCCAGCAGCCCTCGGACAGGGCGTAGAGAGCAGTACTTC. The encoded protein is CASSPRTGRREQYF.

The CDR3 nucleotides are TGCAGTGCCGAATGGGATACGCAGTATTTT. Its protein product is CSAEWDTQYF. The chain combines TRBV20-1 with TRBJ2-3; D not certain. V lost 6 bases to trimming and J lost 6 bases, with 7 bases between them. Germline lookup yields CDR1 DFQATT and CDR2 SNEGSKA (reference sequence). CDR3 length equals 10 residues.

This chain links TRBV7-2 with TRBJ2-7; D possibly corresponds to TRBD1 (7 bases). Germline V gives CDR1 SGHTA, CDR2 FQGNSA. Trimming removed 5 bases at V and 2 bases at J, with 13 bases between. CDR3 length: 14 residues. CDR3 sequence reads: CASSPRGVTYEQYF. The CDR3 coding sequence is TGTGCCAGCAGCCCCAGGGGGGTAACCTACGAGCAGTACTTC.

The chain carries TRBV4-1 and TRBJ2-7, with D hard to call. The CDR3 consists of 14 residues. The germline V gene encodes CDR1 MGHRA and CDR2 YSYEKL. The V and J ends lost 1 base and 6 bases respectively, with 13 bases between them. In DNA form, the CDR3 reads TGCGCCAGCAGCCAAGGCAGTTTTACGGTCGAGCAGTACTTC. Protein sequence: CASSQGSFTVEQYF.

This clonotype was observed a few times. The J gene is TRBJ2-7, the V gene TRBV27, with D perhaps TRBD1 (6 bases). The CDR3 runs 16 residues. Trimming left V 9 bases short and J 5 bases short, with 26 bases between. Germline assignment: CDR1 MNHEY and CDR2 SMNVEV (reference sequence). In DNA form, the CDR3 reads TGTGCCAGTAGTACAGGGTCGGAAGCTGCAGACGACGAGCAGTACTTC. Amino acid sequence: CASSTGSEAADDEQYF.

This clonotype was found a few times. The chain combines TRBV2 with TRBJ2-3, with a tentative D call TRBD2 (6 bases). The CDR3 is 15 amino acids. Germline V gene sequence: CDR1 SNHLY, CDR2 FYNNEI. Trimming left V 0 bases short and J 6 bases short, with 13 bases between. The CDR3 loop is CASSEALGGGDTQYF. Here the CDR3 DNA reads TGTGCCAGCAGTGAAGCGCTGGGCGGAGGGGATACGCAGTATTTT. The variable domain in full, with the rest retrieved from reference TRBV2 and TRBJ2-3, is EPEVTQTPSHQVTQMGQEVILRCVPISNHLYFYWYRQILGQKVEFLVSFYNNEISEKSEIFDDQFSVERPDGSNFTLKIRSTKLEDSAMYFCASSEALGGGDTQYFGPGTRLTVL.

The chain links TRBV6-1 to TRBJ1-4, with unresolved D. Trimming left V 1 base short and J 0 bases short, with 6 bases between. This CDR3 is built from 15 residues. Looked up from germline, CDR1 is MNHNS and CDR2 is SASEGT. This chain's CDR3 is CASSEGAATNEKLFF. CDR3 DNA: TGTGCCAGCAGTGAAGGGGCTGCAACTAATGAAAAACTGTTTTTT.

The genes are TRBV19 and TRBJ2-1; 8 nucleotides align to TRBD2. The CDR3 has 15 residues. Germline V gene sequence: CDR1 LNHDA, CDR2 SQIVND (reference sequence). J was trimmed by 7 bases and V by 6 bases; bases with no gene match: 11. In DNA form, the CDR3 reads TGTGCCAGTAGGGCATCGGGAGGGGTAGAGAATGAGCAGTTCTTC. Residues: CASRASGGVENEQFF.

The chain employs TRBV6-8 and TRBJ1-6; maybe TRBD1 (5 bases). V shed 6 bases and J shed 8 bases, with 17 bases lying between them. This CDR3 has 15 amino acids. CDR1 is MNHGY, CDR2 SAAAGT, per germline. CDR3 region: CASSPLTVLHSPLHF. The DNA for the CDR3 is TGTGCCAGCAGCCCATTGACAGTGCTTCATTCACCCCTCCACTTT.

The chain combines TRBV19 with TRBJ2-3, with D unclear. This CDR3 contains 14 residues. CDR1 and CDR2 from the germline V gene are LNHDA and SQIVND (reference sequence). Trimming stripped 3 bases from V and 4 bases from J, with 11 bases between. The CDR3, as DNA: TGTGCCAGTAGTATGGGCTACGTCCCAGATACGCAGTATTTT. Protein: CASSMGYVPDTQYF.

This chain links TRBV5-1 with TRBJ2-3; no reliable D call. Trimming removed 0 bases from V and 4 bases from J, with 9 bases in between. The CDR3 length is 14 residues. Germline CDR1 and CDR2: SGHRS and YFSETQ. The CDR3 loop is CASSLVPPPDTQYF. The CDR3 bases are TGCGCCAGCAGCTTGGTGCCCCCCCCAGATACGCAGTATTTT.

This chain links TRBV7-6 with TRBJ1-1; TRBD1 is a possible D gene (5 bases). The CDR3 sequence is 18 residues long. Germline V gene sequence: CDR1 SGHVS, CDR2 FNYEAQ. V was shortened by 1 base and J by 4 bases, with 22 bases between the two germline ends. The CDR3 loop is CASSLGRPVQGVVTEAFF. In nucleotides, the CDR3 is TGTGCCAGCAGCTTAGGCCGGCCTGTCCAGGGAGTGGTCACTGAAGCTTTCTTT.

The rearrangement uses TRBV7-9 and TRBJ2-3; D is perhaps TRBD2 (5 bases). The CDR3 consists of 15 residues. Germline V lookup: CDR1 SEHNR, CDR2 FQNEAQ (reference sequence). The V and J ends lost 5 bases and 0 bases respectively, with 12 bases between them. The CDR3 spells CASSPTSISTDTQYF. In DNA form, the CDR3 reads TGTGCCAGCAGCCCTACTAGTATCAGCACAGATACGCAGTATTTT.

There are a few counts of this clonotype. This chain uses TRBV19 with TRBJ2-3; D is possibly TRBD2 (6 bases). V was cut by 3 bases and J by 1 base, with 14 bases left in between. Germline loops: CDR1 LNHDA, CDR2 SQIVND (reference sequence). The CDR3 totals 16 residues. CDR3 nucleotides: TGTGCCAGTAGTATGGAGCCGGGACTCCGCACAGATACGCAGTATTTT. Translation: CASSMEPGLRTDTQYF.

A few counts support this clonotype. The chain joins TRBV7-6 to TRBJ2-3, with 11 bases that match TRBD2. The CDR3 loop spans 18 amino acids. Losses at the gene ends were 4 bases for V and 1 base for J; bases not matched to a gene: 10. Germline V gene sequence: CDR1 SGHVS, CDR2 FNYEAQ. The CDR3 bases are TGTGCCAGCAGCTCCACCGGGACTAGCGGAGGGGGCACAGATACGCAGTATTTT. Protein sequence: CASSSTGTSGGGTDTQYF.

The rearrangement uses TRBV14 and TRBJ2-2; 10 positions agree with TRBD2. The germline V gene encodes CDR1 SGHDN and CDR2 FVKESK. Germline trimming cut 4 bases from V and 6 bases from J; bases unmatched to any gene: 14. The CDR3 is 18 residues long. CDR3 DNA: TGTGCCAGCAGCCCACTAGAGAGGGCTAGCGGGAGAGCCGGGGAGCTGTTTTTT. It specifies CASSPLERASGRAGELFF.

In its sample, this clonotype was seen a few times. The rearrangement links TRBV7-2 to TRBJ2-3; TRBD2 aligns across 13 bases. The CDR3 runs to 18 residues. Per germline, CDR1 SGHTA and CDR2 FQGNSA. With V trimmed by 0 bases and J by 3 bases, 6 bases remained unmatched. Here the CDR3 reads CASSLAELAGGPTDTQYF. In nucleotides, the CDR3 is TGTGCCAGCAGCTTAGCTGAACTAGCGGGAGGGCCAACAGATACGCAGTATTTT.

The CDR3 sequence: CASSEGQGQPQHF. In DNA, the CDR3 is TGTGCCAGCAGTGAGGGACAGGGTCAGCCCCAGCATTTT. The rearrangement uses TRBV2 and TRBJ1-5, with 9 bases identical to TRBD1. Germline assignment: CDR1 SNHLY and CDR2 FYNNEI. The CDR3 has 13 residues. Trimming removed 3 bases from V and 6 bases from J; junction bases left unmatched: 0.

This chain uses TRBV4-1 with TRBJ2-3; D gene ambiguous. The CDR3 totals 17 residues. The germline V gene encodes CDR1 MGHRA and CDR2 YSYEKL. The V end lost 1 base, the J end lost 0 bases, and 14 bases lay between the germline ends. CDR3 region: CASSQVWVSISTDTQYF. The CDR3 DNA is TGCGCCAGCAGCCAAGTCTGGGTCTCGATTAGCACAGATACGCAGTATTTT.

This CDR3 is CSAGSTSGGYNEQFF. CDR3 DNA: TGCAGTGCTGGATCTACTAGCGGGGGTTACAATGAGCAGTTCTTC. This chain joins TRBV20-1 and TRBJ2-1, with 11 positions matching TRBD2. The CDR3 spans 15 residues. The V gene end was trimmed by 5 bases and the J gene end by 4 bases; junction bases not matched to a gene: 7. Germline V gene sequence: CDR1 DFQATT, CDR2 SNEGSKA (reference sequence).

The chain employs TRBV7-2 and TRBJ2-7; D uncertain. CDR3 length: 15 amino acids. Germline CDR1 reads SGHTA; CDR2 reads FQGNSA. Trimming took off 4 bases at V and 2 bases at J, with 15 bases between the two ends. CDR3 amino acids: CASSSSSRVTYEQYF. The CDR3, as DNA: TGTGCCAGCAGCTCGTCGAGTAGGGTAACCTACGAGCAGTACTTC. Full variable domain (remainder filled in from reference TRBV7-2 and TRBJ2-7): GAGVSQSPSNKVTEKGKDVELRCDPISGHTALYWYRQSLGQGLEFLIYFQGNSAPDKSGLPSDRFSAERTGGSVSTLTIQRTQQEDSAVYLCASSSSSRVTYEQYFGPGTRLTVT.

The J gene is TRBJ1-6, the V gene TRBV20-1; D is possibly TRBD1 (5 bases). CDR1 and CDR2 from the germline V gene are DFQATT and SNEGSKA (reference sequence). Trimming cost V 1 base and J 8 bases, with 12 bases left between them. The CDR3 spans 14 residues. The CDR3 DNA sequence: TGCAGTGCTAGAGGACAGCCTAGGGATTCACCCCTCCACTTT. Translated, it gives CSARGQPRDSPLHF.

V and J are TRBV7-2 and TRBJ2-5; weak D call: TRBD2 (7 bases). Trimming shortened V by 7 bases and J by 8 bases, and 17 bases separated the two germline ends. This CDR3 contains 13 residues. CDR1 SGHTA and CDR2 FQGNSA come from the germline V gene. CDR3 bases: TGTGCCAGCACCAACCGGGGGGCGGATACCCAGTACTTC. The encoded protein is CASTNRGADTQYF.

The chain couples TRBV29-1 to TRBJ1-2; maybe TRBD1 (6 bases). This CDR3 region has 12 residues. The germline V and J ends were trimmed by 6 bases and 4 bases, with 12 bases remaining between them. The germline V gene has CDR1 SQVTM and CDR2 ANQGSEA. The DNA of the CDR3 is TGCAGCGTCTTGGGAGGGGGCTATGGCTACACCTTC. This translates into CSVLGGGYGYTF.

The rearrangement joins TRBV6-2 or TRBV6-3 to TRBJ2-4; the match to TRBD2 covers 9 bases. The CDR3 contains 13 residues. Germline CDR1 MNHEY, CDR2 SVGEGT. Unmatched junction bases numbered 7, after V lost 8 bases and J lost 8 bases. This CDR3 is CASLAGPGDIQYF. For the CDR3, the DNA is TGTGCCAGCCTAGCGGGACCGGGGGACATTCAGTACTTC.

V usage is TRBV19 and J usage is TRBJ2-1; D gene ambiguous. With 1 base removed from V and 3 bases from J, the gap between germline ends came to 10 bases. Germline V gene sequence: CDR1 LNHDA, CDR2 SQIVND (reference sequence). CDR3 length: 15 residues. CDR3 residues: CASSIGERVYNEQFF. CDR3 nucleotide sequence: TGTGCCAGTAGTATAGGCGAGCGAGTCTACAATGAGCAGTTCTTC.